What follows is one T cell receptor (beta chain) and its context. Its antigen remains unknown. These data are taken from a study of T cell responses to AZD1222 COVID-19 vaccine. Method: immunoSEQ multiplex PCR; TCRdb's copy keeps in-frame clones and lacks some. The sample has about 140,000 clones, around 92% seen once; the top ten hold 10% to 15%. Study findings and constraints: Elevations in Spike-specific TCR breadth and depth followed administration of two AZD1222 doses. Seropositive at baseline were only six AZD1222 recipients. The CD4 TCRs associated with vaccination extended across spike and predominated at 160-218 and 743-854. Mostly white British, mostly female donors; authors suggested clonal diversity may be underestimated.

Material: peripheral blood, obtained after recovery from COVID-19. This TCR was sampled from an adult who had recovered from COVID-19.

CDR3 nucleotide sequence: TGTGCCAGCAGCAGAGCGGGGGCGAACACCGGGGAGCTGTTTTTT. Protein product: CASSRAGANTGELFF. This chain connects TRBV13 to TRBJ2-2, with 8 bases fitting TRBD2. CDR1 PRHDT and CDR2 FYEKMQ come from the germline V gene (reference sequence). This CDR3 has 15 residues. The junction had 2 bases not matched to a gene; V was cut back by 5 bases and J by 0 bases.